What follows are 5 T cell receptor beta chains derived from one specimen sequenced in a study of cytomegalovirus exposure and HLA in healthy donors. Use of 60 Vbeta and 13 Jbeta primers characterized the PCR. Some clones are missing from TCRdb's copy, which holds only in-frame ones; the method was immunoSEQ multiplex PCR. The sample holds approximately 72,000 clones, 82% seen once. The source material was PBMCs. Source of these receptors: a man younger than 35 in good health and CMV-seronegative.

V usage is TRBV7-2 and J usage is TRBJ2-7; the D gene is possibly TRBD1 (5 bases). The germline V gene has CDR1 SGHTA and CDR2 FQGNSA. The CDR3 loop spans 14 amino acids. Trimming stripped 5 bases from V and 0 bases from J, with 11 bases between. The CDR3 DNA follows: TGTGCCAGCAGCACCCGACAGATCTCCTACGAGCAGTACTTC. This codes for CASSTRQISYEQYF.

The chain employs TRBV28 and TRBJ1-4; a possible D gene is TRBD1 (6 bases). The CDR3 extends over 17 amino acids. The V gene's germline CDR1 is MDHEN and CDR2 SYDVKM. Deletions cut 6 bases from V and 4 bases from J, with 21 bases between. The CDR3 sequence: CASRYEQGPGFNEKLFF. As DNA, the CDR3 is TGTGCCAGCAGATACGAACAGGGCCCAGGATTTAATGAAAAACTGTTTTTT. Filled out from reference TRBV28 and TRBJ1-4, the complete variable domain reads DVKVTQSSRYLVKRTGEKVFLECVQDMDHENMFWYRQDPGLGLRLIYFSYDVKMKEKGDIPEGYSVSREKKERFSLILESASTNQTSMYLCASRYEQGPGFNEKLFFGSGTQLSVL.

The table lists this clone with a count of one. The chain uses TRBV7-9 and TRBJ1-2, with D tentatively TRBD1 (5 bases). With 5 bases removed from V and 3 bases from J, the gap between germline ends came to 13 bases. There are 14 residues in the CDR3. Germline V CDR1 and CDR2: SEHNR, FQNEAQ (reference sequence). The CDR3 DNA sequence: TGTGCCAGCAGCCTCCTACTACAGGACTATGGCTACACCTTC. The encoded protein is CASSLLLQDYGYTF.

This clone has a single count. This chain connects TRBV5-1 to TRBJ1-1; 8 nucleotides line up with TRBD1. Trimming took 3 bases from V and 4 from J; bases not matched to a gene: 5. This CDR3 contains 14 residues. Germline V lookup: CDR1 SGHRS, CDR2 YFSETQ. CDR3 amino acids: CASSSMDRATEAFF. CDR3 in DNA: TGCGCCAGCAGCTCTATGGACAGGGCCACTGAAGCTTTCTTT. The full variable domain, in which reference TRBV5-1 and TRBJ1-1 provide the parts outside the CDR3, is KAGVTQTPRYLIKTRGQQVTLSCSPISGHRSVSWYQQTPGQGLQFLFEYFSETQRNKGNFPGRFSGRQFSNSRSEMNVSTLELGDSALYLCASSSMDRATEAFFGQGTRLTVV.

The genes are TRBV7-2 and TRBJ1-1, with 8 bases matching TRBD1. V shed 5 bases and J 5 bases; nucleotides not matched to a gene: 10. The length of the CDR3 is 15 residues. CDR1 SGHTA and CDR2 FQGNSA come from the germline V gene. The CDR3 is CASSGAGGIWTEAFF. The CDR3 DNA follows: TGTGCCAGCAGCGGGGCAGGGGGCATTTGGACTGAAGCTTTCTTT.